Below are 24 T cell receptor beta chains sequenced from a single sample in a study of PD-1 blockade in mismatch repair-deficient tumors. Time point: roughly 11-day in vitro stimulation with candidate mutation-associated neoantigen peptide 1. Their specific antigens are unknown. Data came from immunoSEQ multiplex PCR; TCRdb stores just in-frame clones and leaves some out. The table records more than 8,000 clones, less than 90% of them present only once. The sample was cells cultured in vitro, taken from a patient treated with pembrolizumab. Every receptor here comes from an adult with mismatch repair-deficient cancer.

This chain links TRBV29-1 with TRBJ2-1; the match to TRBD1 covers 9 bases. The length of the CDR3 is 15 residues. CDR1 SQVTM and CDR2 ANQGSEA come from the germline V gene. The V gene end was trimmed by 5 bases and the J gene end by 2 bases; junction bases not matched to a gene: 7. The chain's CDR3 is CSVRAGTGPYNEQFF. The CDR3 nucleotides are TGCAGCGTTCGGGCCGGGACAGGGCCCTACAATGAGCAGTTCTTC.

This clone was observed a few times. The V call is TRBV27, the J call TRBJ2-7; 9 bases match TRBD1. Germline V lookup: CDR1 MNHEY, CDR2 SMNVEV (reference sequence). CDR3 size: 14 residues. Trimming took 6 bases from V and 1 from J; bases not matched to a gene: 4. The CDR3 DNA sequence: TGTGCCAGCAGCCTCGGGACAGGGTCCTACGAGCAGTACTTC. Translated, it gives CASSLGTGSYEQYF.

The chain employs TRBV30 and TRBJ1-5, with D tentatively TRBD1 (5 bases). Deletions cut 0 bases from V and 2 bases from J, with 5 bases between. CDR1 and CDR2 from the germline V gene are GTSNPN and SVGIG (reference sequence). The CDR3 loop spans 13 amino acids. CDR3 region: CAWSVGGNQPQHF. The CDR3 DNA is TGTGCCTGGAGTGTAGGGGGCAATCAGCCCCAGCATTTT.

The J gene is TRBJ2-7, the V gene TRBV5-1; D is undetermined. V was trimmed by 7 bases and J by 3 bases, leaving 14 bases between them. The length of the CDR3 is 13 residues. CDR1 SGHRS and CDR2 YFSETQ come from the germline V gene. The CDR3, as DNA: TGCGCCAGCCTGTGGGCACCAGGCTACGAGCAGTACTTC. Translation: CASLWAPGYEQYF.

The V and J genes are TRBV11-3 and TRBJ2-1; D call uncertain. Germline CDR1 reads SGHNT; CDR2 reads YENEEA. There are 14 residues in the CDR3. V lost 3 bases and J 3 bases, leaving 9 bases between the germline ends. CDR3 sequence reads: CASSFGPSYNEQFF. The CDR3 nucleotides are TGTGCCAGCAGCTTTGGACCGAGCTACAATGAGCAGTTCTTC. The full variable domain, completed using reference TRBV11-3 and TRBJ2-1, is EAGVVQSPRYKIIEKKQPVAFWCNPISGHNTLYWYLQNLGQGPELLIRYENEEAVDDSQLPKDRFSAERLKGVDSTLKIQPAELGDSAVYLCASSFGPSYNEQFFGPGTRLTVL.

This rearrangement joins TRBV5-1 to TRBJ1-4; D remains unclear. The germline V gene has CDR1 SGHRS and CDR2 YFSETQ. Trimming took off 0 bases at V and 7 bases at J, with 13 bases between the two ends. This CDR3 region has 15 residues. The CDR3 here is CASSLGADIREKLFF. The CDR3 DNA follows: TGCGCCAGCAGCTTGGGGGCAGATATACGTGAAAAACTGTTTTTT.

This chain connects TRBV27 to TRBJ1-2; 7 bases are shared with TRBD1. Trimming removed 2 bases from V and 0 bases from J; junction bases left unmatched: 0. Germline loops: CDR1 MNHEY, CDR2 SMNVEV (reference sequence). There are 14 residues in the CDR3. Written as DNA, the CDR3 is TGTGCCAGCAGTTTAGGGACAGCTAACTATGGCTACACCTTC. It specifies CASSLGTANYGYTF.

The rearrangement links TRBV10-3 to TRBJ1-5; 9 bases map to TRBD1. This CDR3 has 14 residues. Looked up from germline, CDR1 is ENHRY and CDR2 is SYGVKD. J gave up 7 bases and V 5 bases, and 6 bases lay outside the gene matches. The CDR3 sequence: CAISRQGTGQPQHF. The CDR3 nucleotides are TGTGCCATCAGTAGACAGGGGACAGGGCAGCCCCAGCATTTT.

The rearrangement uses TRBV27 and TRBJ2-7; no clear D gene. V lost 7 bases to trimming and J lost 3 bases, with 13 bases between them. CDR1 MNHEY and CDR2 SMNVEV come from the germline V gene (reference sequence). The CDR3 spans 13 residues. The DNA for the CDR3 is TGTGCCAGCACCGGCCCCGTGGGCTACGAGCAGTACTTC. Residues: CASTGPVGYEQYF.

The genes are TRBV28 and TRBJ2-3, with 7 nucleotides matching TRBD2. Trimming cost V 2 bases and J 3 bases; bases outside gene matches: 11. The CDR3 covers 17 residues. From germline, CDR1 is MDHEN and CDR2 SYDVKM. The CDR3 coding sequence is TGTGCCAGCAGTTTACCCAAAGCGGGATCGGCAACAGATACGCAGTATTTT. Encoded protein: CASSLPKAGSATDTQYF.

As for this clone: Compared with germline, one end of the junction differs, possibly owing to a read error. The J gene is TRBJ2-3, the V gene TRBV20-1, with D possibly TRBD1 on 6 matching bases. Germline V gene lookup returns CDR1 DFQATT and CDR2 SNEGSKA (reference sequence). The CDR3 covers 11 residues. The CDR3 loop reads CSARGTDTQYF. Written as DNA, the CDR3 is TGCAGCGCTAGGGGGACAGATACGCAGTATTTT.

V and J are TRBV7-2 and TRBJ2-7; D unresolved. Between the trimmed V and J ends, which lost 3 bases and 0 bases, there was a span of 6 bases. CDR3 length: 13 amino acids. In germline, CDR1 is SGHTA, CDR2 FQGNSA. CDR3 region: CASSLADSYEQYF. The CDR3, as DNA: TGTGCCAGCAGCTTGGCGGACTCCTACGAGCAGTACTTC.

The chain links TRBV10-3 to TRBJ1-5; the D gene is possibly TRBD1 (6 bases). The germline V gene has CDR1 ENHRY and CDR2 SYGVKD. The V and J ends lost 10 bases and 5 bases respectively, with 12 bases between them. This CDR3 has 12 residues. The CDR3 reads CATGTQYQPQHF. DNA of the CDR3: TGTGCCACCGGGACACAATATCAGCCCCAGCATTTT.

J is TRBJ2-5 and V is TRBV7-3; D not resolved. Germline V gene data show CDR1 as SGHTA and CDR2 as FQGTGA. Trimming pared 1 base from V and 4 bases from J, leaving 7 bases between. This CDR3 is 13 amino acids long. Here the CDR3 reads CASSLIPAETQYF. The CDR3 coding sequence is TGTGCCAGCAGCTTAATCCCCGCAGAGACCCAGTACTTC.

The chain carries TRBV18 and TRBJ1-1; 9 bases are shared with TRBD1. Per the germline V gene, CDR1 is KGHSH and CDR2 is LQKENI. Trimming at V came to 4 bases and at J to 1 base, leaving 7 bases not matched to a gene. The CDR3 is 16 residues long. The CDR3 bases are TGTGCCAGCTCACAAGGAAGGGGACAGGGGAACACTGAAGCTTTCTTT. This sequence encodes CASSQGRGQGNTEAFF.

This chain joins TRBV27 and TRBJ2-1; D ambiguous. The CDR3 contains 12 residues. Germline V CDR1 and CDR2: MNHEY, SMNVEV (reference sequence). The V end lost 6 bases, the J end lost 9 bases, and 12 bases lay between the germline ends. CDR3: CASSSLPAEQFF. The CDR3 coding sequence is TGTGCCAGCAGCTCCTTACCGGCTGAGCAGTTCTTC.

V and J are TRBV30 and TRBJ2-1; 7 nucleotides agree with TRBD2. This CDR3 region has 14 residues. The germline gives CDR1 GTSNPN, CDR2 SVGIG (reference sequence). V dropped 4 bases and J dropped 6; count of bases not matched to a gene: 9. The CDR3 DNA follows: TGTGCCTGGATTGGGGGGGTAGCGGGCAATGAGCAGTTCTTC. This translates into CAWIGGVAGNEQFF.

J is TRBJ1-2 and V is TRBV29-1; D is uncertain. CDR1 is SQVTM and CDR2 is ANQGSEA in the germline V gene. The V end was cut by 0 bases, the J end by 5 bases, with 13 bases between. The CDR3 is 14 residues long. The CDR3 spells CSVEDLSPGYGYTF. The CDR3 bases are TGCAGCGTTGAAGATCTCAGCCCGGGTTATGGCTACACCTTC.

The chain links TRBV28 to TRBJ2-7, with 8 bases identical to TRBD1. V was clipped by 5 bases and J by 3 bases; unmatched bases: 3. From germline, CDR1 is MDHEN and CDR2 SYDVKM. This CDR3 is built from 13 residues. Written as DNA, the CDR3 is TGTGCCAGCAGTCATGGACAGGGCTACGAGCAGTACTTC. Its translation: CASSHGQGYEQYF.

V gene TRBV7-3 combines with J gene TRBJ2-7, with TRBD1 matching over 10 bases. CDR3 size: 16 residues. The J segment lost 1 base and the V segment lost 5 bases, leaving 8 bases of the junction unmatched. Germline loops: CDR1 SGHTA, CDR2 FQGTGA. The CDR3 DNA follows: TGTGCCAGCAGCCCGACAGGGGGCGGTGGATCCTACGAGCAGTACTTC. Its protein is CASSPTGGGGSYEQYF.

The CDR3 DNA follows: TGTGCCAGTAGTATCGGGACAGGTGGAAGAAACACCATATATTTT. As protein: CASSIGTGGRNTIYF. The rearrangement uses TRBV19 and TRBJ1-3; TRBD1 matches 8 bases. The V gene's germline CDR1 is LNHDA and CDR2 SQIVND (reference sequence). V was pared by 3 bases and J by 5 bases, with 6 bases of the junction left unmatched. The CDR3 contains 15 residues.

This sequence joins TRBV5-4 and TRBJ1-4, with 7 bases fitting TRBD1. Germline trimming cut 4 bases from V and 7 bases from J; bases unmatched to any gene: 7. The CDR3 extends over 14 amino acids. From germline, CDR1 is SGHNT and CDR2 YYREEE (reference sequence). CDR3 in DNA: TGTGCCAGCAGCCAGGAGGGGGCGGGTGAAAAACTGTTTTTT. This encodes CASSQEGAGEKLFF.

The rearrangement uses TRBV12-5 and TRBJ2-5; D uncertain. V shed 5 bases and J shed 2 bases, with 12 bases lying between them. The CDR3 has 14 amino acids. The V gene's germline CDR1 is LGHNT and CDR2 FRNRAP. CDR3 loop: CASGGEDSQETQYF. The DNA for the CDR3 is TGTGCTAGTGGTGGGGAAGACTCGCAAGAGACCCAGTACTTC. Full variable domain (missing parts from reference TRBV12-5 and TRBJ2-5): DARVTQTPRHKVTEMGQEVTMRCQPILGHNTVFWYRQTMMQGLELLAYFRNRAPLDDSGMPKDRFSAEMPDATLATLKIQPSEPRDSAVYFCASGGEDSQETQYFGPGTRLLVL.

This rearrangement joins TRBV5-1 to TRBJ2-7; D is perhaps TRBD2 (6 bases). Trimming shortened V by 3 bases and J by 1 base, and 14 bases separated the two germline ends. Germline CDR1 SGHRS, CDR2 YFSETQ. This CDR3 has 15 amino acids. The CDR3 protein is CASSSTSLPSYEQYF. CDR3 bases: TGCGCCAGCAGCTCAACTAGCTTACCATCCTACGAGCAGTACTTC.